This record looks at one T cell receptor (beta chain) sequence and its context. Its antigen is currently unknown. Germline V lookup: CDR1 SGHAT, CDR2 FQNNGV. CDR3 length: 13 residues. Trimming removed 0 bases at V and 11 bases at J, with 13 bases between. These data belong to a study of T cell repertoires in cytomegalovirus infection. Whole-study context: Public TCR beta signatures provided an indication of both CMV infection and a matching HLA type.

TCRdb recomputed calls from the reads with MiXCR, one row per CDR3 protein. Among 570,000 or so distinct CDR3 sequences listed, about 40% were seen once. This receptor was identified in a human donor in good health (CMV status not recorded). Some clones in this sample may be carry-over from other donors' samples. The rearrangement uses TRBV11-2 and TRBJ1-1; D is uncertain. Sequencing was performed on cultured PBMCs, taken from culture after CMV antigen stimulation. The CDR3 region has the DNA TGTGCCAGCAGCTTAGATGCCCGGGTCAAGGCTTTCTTT. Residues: CASSLDARVKAFF.